One and the same sample provided the 28 T cell receptor beta chains below, sequenced in a study of T cells after posttransplantation cyclophosphamide. Data came from immunoSEQ multiplex PCR; TCRdb stores just in-frame clones and leaves some out. The table records tens of thousands of clones, about 91% of them present only once. What was sequenced was PBMCs. These receptors were obtained from a woman between 45 and 65 years old in good health and a related stem cell transplant donor.

This clone was seen only once. This sequence joins TRBV15 and TRBJ2-7, with a weak D call TRBD2 (6 bases). Per the germline V gene, CDR1 is LNHNV and CDR2 is YYDKDF (reference sequence). V lost 4 bases and J 5 bases, leaving 18 bases between the germline ends. This CDR3 has 15 amino acids. The CDR3 loop is CATSTTSGVSNEQYF. The CDR3 region has the DNA TGTGCCACCAGCACCACGTCGGGGGTTTCGAACGAGCAGTACTTC.

V gene TRBV10-1 combines with J gene TRBJ2-7, with a weak D call TRBD1 (6 bases). CDR1 and CDR2 from the germline V gene are WNHNN and SYGVQD (reference sequence). V lost 3 bases to trimming and J lost 3 bases, with 24 bases between them. The length of the CDR3 is 18 residues. In nucleotides, the CDR3 is TGCGCCAGCAGTGAAGGTCAGTTGGACAGTCTCTTTAGCTACGAGCAGTACTTC. It codes for CASSEGQLDSLFSYEQYF.

V and J are TRBV5-1 and TRBJ2-1, with 11 positions matching TRBD1. CDR3 length: 14 residues. V dropped 4 bases and J dropped 5; count of bases not matched to a gene: 2. Looked up from germline, CDR1 is SGHRS and CDR2 is YFSETQ. The CDR3 coding sequence is TGCGCCAGCAGCGGGACAGGGGGAAACAATGAGCAGTTCTTC. This sequence encodes CASSGTGGNNEQFF.

The chain is built from TRBV2 and TRBJ1-1, with TRBD1 matching 9 bases. CDR3 length: 14 amino acids. After removal of 6 bases from V and 5 bases from J, the junction contained 7 bases not matched to a gene. CDR1 and CDR2 from the germline V gene are SNHLY and FYNNEI. The chain's CDR3 is CASRRDRDGTEAFF. The CDR3 nucleotides are TGTGCCAGCAGAAGGGACAGGGATGGGACTGAAGCTTTCTTT.

The chain combines TRBV18 with TRBJ2-7; TRBD2 agrees at 9 bases. The ends lost 0 bases at V and 12 bases at J; junction bases unmatched: 15. In germline, CDR1 is KGHSH, CDR2 LQKENI. CDR3 length: 16 residues. The CDR3 region is CASSPPRTISGTSPYF. The DNA for the CDR3 is TGTGCCAGCTCACCACCACGGACAATAAGTGGGACTAGCCCGTACTTC.

The count of this clone is one. The chain carries TRBV6-1 and TRBJ1-2; no clear D gene. The CDR3 sequence is 15 residues long. The germline gives CDR1 MNHNS, CDR2 SASEGT. V was shortened by 7 bases and J by 2 bases, with 17 bases between the two germline ends. CDR3 DNA: TGTGCCAGCACTCCCGGGTCCTTTTCAAACTATGGCTACACCTTC. Its translation is CASTPGSFSNYGYTF.

The chain combines TRBV7-9 with TRBJ2-1, with unresolved D. With 5 bases removed from V and 5 bases from J, the gap between germline ends came to 10 bases. The CDR3 has 13 amino acids. Germline CDR1 reads SEHNR; CDR2 reads FQNEAQ (reference sequence). CDR3 DNA: TGTGCCAGCAGCCCTACAGAAAACAATGAGCAGTTCTTC. Amino acid sequence: CASSPTENNEQFF.

This clone is a singleton in its sample. The chain recombines TRBV19 with TRBJ2-1, with 9 bases identical to TRBD1. In germline, CDR1 is LNHDA, CDR2 SQIVND (reference sequence). V shed 3 bases and J 12 bases; nucleotides not matched to a gene: 6. The CDR3 totals 13 residues. In DNA form, the CDR3 reads TGTGCCAGTAGTATCAAGGGGACAGGGCGGCAGTTCTTC. This translates into CASSIKGTGRQFF.

The chain is built from TRBV5-6 and TRBJ2-6; 8 bases agree with TRBD2. CDR1 and CDR2 (germline): SGHDT, YYEEEE. The CDR3 covers 16 residues. The ends lost 5 bases at V and 4 bases at J; junction bases unmatched: 8. The CDR3 DNA is TGTGCCAGCAGTCAACGGGGGGGCCGGGGGGCCAACGTCCTGACTTTC. Protein sequence: CASSQRGGRGANVLTF.

V usage is TRBV18 and J usage is TRBJ1-5; TRBD1 might be the D (6 bases). The CDR3 sequence is 15 residues long. Germline CDR1 reads KGHSH; CDR2 reads LQKENI. Deletions cut 3 bases from V and 0 bases from J, with 9 bases between. DNA for the CDR3: TGTGCCAGCTCACCTAGGGGGTCTAGCAATCAGCCCCAGCATTTT. Encoded protein: CASSPRGSSNQPQHF.

This clone was detected only once. The chain links TRBV6-1 to TRBJ1-4, with a possible D match to TRBD1 (5 bases). Trimming cost V 2 bases and J 4 bases, with 11 bases left between them. This CDR3 is built from 15 residues. The germline V gene has CDR1 MNHNS and CDR2 SASEGT. The CDR3 DNA reads TGTGCCAGCAGTGAAATGGGGCAGCTTAATGAAAAACTGTTTTTT. Translated: CASSEMGQLNEKLFF.

About this clone itself: Additional DNA sequences in this sample encode the identical CDR3. For the CDR3, the DNA is TGTGCCATCAGGGGACAGTCTAATTCACCCCTCCACTTT. Protein product: CAIRGQSNSPLHF. The chain joins TRBV10-3 to TRBJ1-6, with 7 bases aligning to TRBD1. The V gene's germline CDR1 is ENHRY and CDR2 SYGVKD. The CDR3 has 13 residues. V lost 6 bases to trimming and J lost 6 bases; unmatched junction nucleotides: 2.

The J gene is TRBJ2-7, the V gene TRBV5-1; no firm D call. CDR1 and CDR2 (germline): SGHRS, YFSETQ. This CDR3 is 13 amino acids long. V was cut by 1 base and J by 6 bases, with 11 bases left in between. CDR3: CASSLTPLVEQYF. The CDR3 bases are TGCGCCAGCAGCTTGACACCCTTGGTCGAGCAGTACTTC.

The gene calls are TRBV10-1 and TRBJ2-7; a possible D gene is TRBD2 (6 bases). The ends were cut back, 3 bases at V and 2 bases at J, with 14 bases in the middle. Germline CDR1 reads WNHNN; CDR2 reads SYGVQD (reference sequence). The length of the CDR3 is 15 residues. CDR3 region: CASSDGRGLPYEQYF. The CDR3 DNA sequence: TGCGCCAGCAGTGACGGGCGGGGCTTACCCTACGAGCAGTACTTC.

This chain uses TRBV29-1 with TRBJ1-3; 7 positions agree with TRBD1. This CDR3 spans 16 amino acids. With 2 bases clipped from V and 1 base from J, the junction kept 8 bases outside the gene matches. The germline V gene has CDR1 SQVTM and CDR2 ANQGSEA. The CDR3 DNA is TGCAGCGTTGAAAAGCCTGTGACAGGGTCTGGAAACACCATATATTTT. Translated, it gives CSVEKPVTGSGNTIYF.

This clone was observed a single time. The rearrangement joins TRBV5-8 to TRBJ2-4; 8 bases are a match to TRBD1. Germline CDR1 and CDR2: SGHTS and YDEGEE. The CDR3 spans 14 residues. V dropped 4 bases and J dropped 4; count of bases not matched to a gene: 4. The CDR3 DNA sequence: TGTGCCAGCAGCCAAAGACAGGGGAAAAACATTCAGTACTTC. Translated, it gives CASSQRQGKNIQYF.

The chain is built from TRBV19 and TRBJ2-7, with D perhaps TRBD1 (5 bases). Deletions cut 1 base from V and 5 bases from J, with 6 bases between. This CDR3 has 12 residues. CDR1 LNHDA and CDR2 SQIVND come from the germline V gene (reference sequence). CDR3 region: CASSIGQNEQYF. In nucleotides, the CDR3 is TGTGCCAGTAGTATAGGACAGAACGAGCAGTACTTC. Full variable domain (outside the CDR3, taken from reference TRBV19 and TRBJ2-7): DGGITQSPKYLFRKEGQNVTLSCEQNLNHDAMYWYRQDPGQGLRLIYYSQIVNDFQKGDIAEGYSVSREKKESFPLTVTSAQKNPTAFYLCASSIGQNEQYFGPGTRLTVT.

The chain joins TRBV7-6 to TRBJ1-1; TRBD1 matches 9 bases. In germline, CDR1 is SGHVS, CDR2 FNYEAQ. J gave up 0 bases and V 1 base, and 9 bases lay outside the gene matches. This CDR3 spans 18 amino acids. The CDR3 DNA is TGTGCCAGCAGCTTAGGACAGGGGGATATAACGGTGAACACTGAAGCTTTCTTT. This sequence encodes CASSLGQGDITVNTEAFF.

This clone was seen once. The genes are TRBV28 and TRBJ2-3; D is unclear. Trimming pared 4 bases from V and 0 bases from J, leaving 5 bases between. The CDR3 is 13 residues long. Germline CDR1 is MDHEN and CDR2 is SYDVKM. CDR3: CASSSSSTDTQYF. In DNA, the CDR3 is TGTGCCAGCAGTTCGAGTAGCACAGATACGCAGTATTTT.

V and J are TRBV19 and TRBJ1-1; 10 bases are shared with TRBD1. With V trimmed by 7 bases and J by 5 bases, 7 bases remained unmatched. Germline V gene sequence: CDR1 LNHDA, CDR2 SQIVND (reference sequence). The CDR3 has 14 amino acids. The CDR3 region has the DNA TGTGCCAGTACTCTGACAGGGGGCTGGACTGAAGCTTTCTTT. Its protein product is CASTLTGGWTEAFF.

As DNA, the CDR3 is TGTGCCAGCAGCGGGGGAGGGGGGCCTAACTATGGCTACACCTTC. This translates into CASSGGGGPNYGYTF. The rearrangement joins TRBV5-6 to TRBJ1-2, with D maybe TRBD1 (6 bases). V gave up 4 bases and J gave up 0 bases, with 13 bases separating them. In germline, CDR1 is SGHDT, CDR2 YYEEEE. The CDR3 runs 15 residues. Filled out from reference TRBV5-6 and TRBJ1-2, the complete variable domain reads DAGVTQSPTHLIKTRGQQVTLRCSPKSGHDTVSWYQQALGQGPQFIFQYYEEEERQRGNFPDRFSGHQFPNYSSELNVNALLLGDSALYLCASSGGGGPNYGYTFGSGTRLTVV.

This clone occurred once. This chain links TRBV5-4 with TRBJ2-7; no clear D gene. The ends were cut back, 0 bases at V and 2 bases at J, with 9 bases in the middle. CDR1 is SGHNT, CDR2 YYREEE, per germline (reference sequence). The CDR3 has 14 amino acids. The CDR3 spells CASSLGDKTYEQYF. As DNA, the CDR3 is TGTGCCAGCAGCTTGGGAGACAAAACCTACGAGCAGTACTTC.

V and J are TRBV20-1 and TRBJ2-5, with D unresolved. Germline assignment: CDR1 DFQATT and CDR2 SNEGSKA (reference sequence). The CDR3 runs 10 residues. Trimming took 5 bases from V and 2 from J, leaving 3 bases between them. CDR3 DNA: TGCAGTGCTCATCAAGAGACCCAGTACTTC. The encoded protein is CSAHQETQYF.

The chain couples TRBV7-9 to TRBJ1-5, with D possibly matching TRBD1 (5 bases). This CDR3 region has 15 residues. Germline V gives CDR1 SEHNR, CDR2 FQNEAQ (reference sequence). The V gene lost 10 bases and the J gene lost 5 bases, with 21 bases spanning the gap. DNA for the CDR3: TGTGCCACTACCCTGGACACCCTGATGCATCAGCCCCAGCATTTT. As protein: CATTLDTLMHQPQHF.

This sequence joins TRBV7-2 and TRBJ2-7; no definite D call. The ends were cut back, 2 bases at V and 5 bases at J, with 4 bases in the middle. The CDR3 totals 11 residues. Per the germline V gene, CDR1 is SGHTA and CDR2 is FQGNSA. The CDR3 DNA sequence: TGTGCCAGCAGCTTAATCGACGAGCAGTACTTC. Translation gives CASSLIDEQYF.

This sequence joins TRBV7-9 and TRBJ1-6; 7 bases are a match to TRBD1. Germline assignment: CDR1 SEHNR and CDR2 FQNEAQ (reference sequence). The junction had 3 bases not matched to a gene; V was cut back by 5 bases and J by 5 bases. This CDR3 is built from 14 residues. This CDR3 is CASSRTGDNSPLHF. The CDR3, as DNA: TGTGCCAGCAGCCGAACAGGGGATAATTCACCCCTCCACTTT.

The chain has TRBV19 and TRBJ2-3; TRBD1 matches 7 bases. The V and J ends lost 4 bases and 2 bases, in that order; junction bases with no gene match: 6. Germline CDR1 reads LNHDA; CDR2 reads SQIVND (reference sequence). This CDR3 comprises 15 residues. The CDR3 protein is CASSKGGGFTDTQYF. CDR3 sequence (DNA): TGTGCCAGTAGTAAAGGGGGCGGATTCACAGATACGCAGTATTTT.

The chain has TRBV5-5 and TRBJ1-4, with D hard to call. CDR3 length equals 14 residues. Germline V lookup: CDR1 SGHKS, CDR2 YYEKEE (reference sequence). The V gene lost 2 bases and the J gene lost 7 bases, with 12 bases spanning the gap. This CDR3 reads CASSFEGVSEKLFF. The DNA for the CDR3 is TGTGCCAGCAGCTTTGAGGGAGTGAGTGAAAAACTGTTTTTT.